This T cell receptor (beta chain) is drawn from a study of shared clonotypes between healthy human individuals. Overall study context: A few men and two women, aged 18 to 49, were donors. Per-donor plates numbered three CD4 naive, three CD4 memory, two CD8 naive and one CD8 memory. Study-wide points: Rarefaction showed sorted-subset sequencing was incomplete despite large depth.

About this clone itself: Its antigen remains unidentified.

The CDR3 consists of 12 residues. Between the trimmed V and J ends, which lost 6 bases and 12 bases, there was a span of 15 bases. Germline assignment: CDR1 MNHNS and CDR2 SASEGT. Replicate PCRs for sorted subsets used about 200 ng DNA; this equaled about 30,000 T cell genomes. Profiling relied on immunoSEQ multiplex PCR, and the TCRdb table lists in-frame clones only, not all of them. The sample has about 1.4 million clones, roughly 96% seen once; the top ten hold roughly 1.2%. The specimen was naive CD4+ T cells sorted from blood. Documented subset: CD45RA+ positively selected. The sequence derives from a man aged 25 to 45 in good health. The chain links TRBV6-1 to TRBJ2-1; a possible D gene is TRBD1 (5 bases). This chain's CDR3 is CASRSQGAVQFF. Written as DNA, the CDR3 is TGTGCCAGCAGATCCCAGGGTGCCGTGCAGTTCTTC.